This TCR beta chain was sequenced for a study of graft-versus-host responses after intestinal transplantation (dated by TCRdb to 2020 to 2023). Looking at the study overall: The transplants that recipients got were multivisceral, liver-intestinal, or isolated intestinal. All recipients received anti-thymocyte globulin induction followed by maintenance tacrolimus and steroids for two to four years. Graft-versus-host and host-versus-graft alloreactive T cell clones were tracked in the graft, circulation and bone marrow after intestinal transplantation using bulk TCR-beta CDR3 sequencing. To identify alloreactive clones, pre-transplant mixed lymphocyte reaction products were sequenced and then compared with unstimulated pre-transplant donor and recipient T cells. A cohort of some 24 intestinal transplant recipients, including one retransplant, was enrolled, and a few patients lacking pretransplant specimens were excluded. Donor T cell macrochimerism was defined as a peak of at least 4% donor T cells among recipient peripheral blood mononuclear cells. Instead of going to the commercial service, samples from a few later patients were sequenced in-house on an Illumina MiSeq and processed with MiXCR.

The time point label of this sample denotes: cells obtained before transplantation from donor or recipient. Mixed lymphocyte reactions plated 200,000 CFSE-labeled pre-transplant responders with 200,000 irradiated violet-dye-labeled stimulators and were cultured for 6 days. After the mixed lymphocyte reaction, proliferating CD3+CD4+CFSE-low and CD3+CD8+CFSE-low responder cells were FACS-sorted on a BD Influx sorter. Study-wide conclusions, independent of this receptor: Early after transplant, peak levels of circulating GvH clones were associated with declines in HvG clones. The conclusions were limited by the relatively low number and heterogeneity of the intestinal transplant patients. GvH clones were detected in recipient bone marrow, and some of these GvH clones were observed earlier in ileal mucosa or blood, consistent with an intestinal mucosal origin. High GvH to HvG T cell clonal ratios were observed in the allografts of patients with donor T cell macrochimerism.

This clone was observed a handful of times. Base qualities are not provided; no much larger clone lies one nucleotide away. The receptor library was made with the immunoSEQ multiplex PCR assay. For most patients, genomic DNA was isolated using the Qiagen DNeasy Blood and Tissue Kit and was shipped frozen to Adaptive Biotechnologies for TCR sequencing. For most patients, genomic DNA was subjected to high-throughput TCR-beta CDR3 sequencing by Adaptive Biotechnologies. The authors' analysis ran thus. Adaptive's ImmunoSEQ software was the source of the TCR sequencing data for over 15 patients, while a few other patients were processed with MiXCR and VDJtools. To correct CD4 versus CD8 sorting errors, sequences present in both subsets at a frequency ratio below 5:1 were removed. CDR3 nucleotide sequences shared by donor and recipient were removed because the origin of these sequences could not be assigned. At least 2-fold expansion over unstimulated cells and a minimum CFSE-low frequency of 0.002% (template counts) or 0.001% (read counts) were required for clones to be classified as alloreactive. Clones detected in sequenced pre-transplant spleen, lymph node, or MLR CFSE-low populations of the donor or recipient were defined as mappable. The cumulative frequency of alloreactive clones was calculated as a percentage of all sequences, weighted by copy number. TCRdb stores this immuneACCESS table with in-frame sequences only. Part of the clones is absent; in the studies checked, under half of the shortfall reflects unresolved V genes, and no reason is known for the rest. V and J calls and clone size are as listed in that table; D and trimming were resolved from the DNA. The sample has 20,000 to 25,000 clones on record, about 41% of them singletons. About 1.3% of the sample is in the top ten clones.

Sequences MNHNS (CDR1) and SASEGT (CDR2) are obtained from the germline V gene. Unmatched junction bases come to 4, with V trimmed by 6 bases and J by 2 bases. From the cysteine through the phenylalanine, the CDR3 covers 13 amino acids. Only the CDR3 DNA stays, 39 bases, in frame from base 1. Recombination linked TRBV6-1 to TRBJ2-7, with TRBD2 matching 7 junction bases. The sequence was collected from a human patient who was an organ donor for intestinal transplantation. Sample: alloreactive CD8+ T cells from a mixed lymphocyte reaction culture, taken before transplantation. In the paper's terms, the cell subset or site label means: CFSE-low proliferating T cells sorted from roughly six-day pre-transplant mixed lymphocyte reaction (GvH or HvG direction). The DNA reads as follows: TGTGCCAGCAGCTGGGGGGGGACCTACGAGCAGTACTTC. Its coded protein is CASSWGGTYEQYF.